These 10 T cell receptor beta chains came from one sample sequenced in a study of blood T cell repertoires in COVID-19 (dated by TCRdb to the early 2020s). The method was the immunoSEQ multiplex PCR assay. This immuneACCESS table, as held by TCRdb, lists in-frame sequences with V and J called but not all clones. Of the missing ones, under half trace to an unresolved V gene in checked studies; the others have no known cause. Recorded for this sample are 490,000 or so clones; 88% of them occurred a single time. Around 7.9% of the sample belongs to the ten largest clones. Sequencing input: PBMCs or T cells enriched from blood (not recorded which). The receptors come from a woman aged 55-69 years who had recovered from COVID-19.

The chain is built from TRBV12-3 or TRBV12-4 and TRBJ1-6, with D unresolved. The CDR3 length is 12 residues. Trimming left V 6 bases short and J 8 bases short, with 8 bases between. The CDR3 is CASSRSDSPLHF. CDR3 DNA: TGTGCCAGCAGCCGGAGCGATTCACCCCTCCACTTT.

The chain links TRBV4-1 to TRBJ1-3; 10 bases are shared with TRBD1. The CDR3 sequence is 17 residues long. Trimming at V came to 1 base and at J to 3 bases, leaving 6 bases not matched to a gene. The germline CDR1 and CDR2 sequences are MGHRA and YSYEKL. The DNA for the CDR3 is TGCGCCAGCAGCCAAGGTTTCGACAGGGGGCATGGAAACACCATATATTTT. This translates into CASSQGFDRGHGNTIYF.

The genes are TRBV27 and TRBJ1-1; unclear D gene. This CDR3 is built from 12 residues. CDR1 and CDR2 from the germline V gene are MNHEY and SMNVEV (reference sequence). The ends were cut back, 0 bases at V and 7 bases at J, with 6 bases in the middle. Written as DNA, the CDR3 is TGTGCCAGCAGTTTATCTGGAGGTGAAGCTTTCTTT. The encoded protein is CASSLSGGEAFF.

DNA of the CDR3: TGCGCCAGCAGCCCACCCAGTGGGGGCTTTGGGGGCTACACCTTC. Translation gives CASSPPSGGFGGYTF. The rearrangement links TRBV5-1 to TRBJ1-2; tentative D call: TRBD1 (6 bases). V was cut by 4 bases and J by 8 bases, with 21 bases left in between. Germline V CDR1 and CDR2: SGHRS, YFSETQ. This CDR3 is 15 amino acids long.

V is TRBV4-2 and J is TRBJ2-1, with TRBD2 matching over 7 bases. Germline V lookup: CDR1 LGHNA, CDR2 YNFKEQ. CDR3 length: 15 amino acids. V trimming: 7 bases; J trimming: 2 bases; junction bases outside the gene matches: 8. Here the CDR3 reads CASKPPGGPYNEQFF. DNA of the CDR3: TGTGCCAGCAAACCCCCGGGGGGACCCTACAATGAGCAGTTCTTC.

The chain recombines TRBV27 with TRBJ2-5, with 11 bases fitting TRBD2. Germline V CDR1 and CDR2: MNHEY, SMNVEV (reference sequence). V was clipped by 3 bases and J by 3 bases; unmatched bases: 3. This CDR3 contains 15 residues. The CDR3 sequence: CASSFELAGEETQYF. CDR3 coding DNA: TGTGCCAGCAGTTTTGAACTAGCGGGGGAAGAGACCCAGTACTTC.

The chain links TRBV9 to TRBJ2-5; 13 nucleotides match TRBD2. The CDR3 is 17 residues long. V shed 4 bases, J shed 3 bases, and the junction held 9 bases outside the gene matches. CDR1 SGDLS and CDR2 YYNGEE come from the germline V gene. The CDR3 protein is CASSMRTSGGLEETQYF. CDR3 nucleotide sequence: TGTGCCAGCAGCATGCGGACTAGCGGGGGCTTAGAAGAGACCCAGTACTTC.

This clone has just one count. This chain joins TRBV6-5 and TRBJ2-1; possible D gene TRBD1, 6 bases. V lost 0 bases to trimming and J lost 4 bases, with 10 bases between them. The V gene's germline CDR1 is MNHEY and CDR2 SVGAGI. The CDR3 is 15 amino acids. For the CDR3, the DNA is TGTGCCAGCAGTTACTCAGGGGGTCCATACAATGAGCAGTTCTTC. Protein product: CASSYSGGPYNEQFF.

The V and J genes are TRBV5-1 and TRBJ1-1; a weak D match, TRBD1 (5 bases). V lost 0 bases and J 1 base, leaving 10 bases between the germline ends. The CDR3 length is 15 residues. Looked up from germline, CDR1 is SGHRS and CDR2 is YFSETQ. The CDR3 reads CASSLVPTGNTEAFF. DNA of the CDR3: TGCGCCAGCAGCTTGGTCCCTACAGGGAACACTGAAGCTTTCTTT.

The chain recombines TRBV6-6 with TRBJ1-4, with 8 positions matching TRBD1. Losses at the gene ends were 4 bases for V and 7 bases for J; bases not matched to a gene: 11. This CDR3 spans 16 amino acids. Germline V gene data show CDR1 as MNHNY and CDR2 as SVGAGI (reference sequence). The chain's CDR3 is CASSWGDRGVGEKLFF. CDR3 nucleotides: TGTGCCAGCAGTTGGGGCGACAGGGGAGTAGGTGAAAAACTGTTTTTT.